This is a list of T cell receptor beta chains from one sample in a study of blood T cell repertoires in COVID-19. The assay was immunoSEQ multiplex PCR, and TCRdb's table has in-frame clones only and misses some. The sample shows about 95,000 clones, roughly nine tenths of them seen only once. Sequencing was carried out using peripheral blood. The receptors stem from a man aged 45-65 years with COVID-19, enrolled during active disease. The CDR3 runs from the conserved cysteine through the conserved F or W. A D gene is named only where the DNA matches it firmly. Size is stated for part of the rows, as once, few or many counts, or as a class when the clone is expanded.

abundance | j_gene | v_gene | d_gene | CDR3nt | CDR3aa
- | TRBJ1-1 | TRBV6-5 | - | TGTGCCAGCAGTTATTGGGGAGGGGAAACTGAAGCTTTCTTT | CASSYWGGETEAFF
- | TRBJ1-2 | TRBV18 | TRBD1 | TGTGCCAGCTCTCCCGGGACAGGGGTATATGGCTACACCTTC | CASSPGTGVYGYTF
- | TRBJ1-2 | TRBV24-1 | - | TGTGCCACCAGTGATTCGGTAGAAGGCTACACCTTC | CATSDSVEGYTF
- | TRBJ2-3 | TRBV5-8 | TRBD1 | TGTGCCAGCAGCCCGGACAGGGAAATCCCAGATACGCAGTATTTT | CASSPDREIPDTQYF
- | TRBJ1-1 | TRBV11-3 | - | TGTGCCAGCAGCTTAGGGGTGGGCGGAGGCACTGAAGCTTTCTTT | CASSLGVGGGTEAFF
- | TRBJ1-5 | TRBV6-1 | - | TGTGCCAGCAGTGAAGCTGGACACCGAAGCAATCAGCCCCAGCATTTT | CASSEAGHRSNQPQHF
- | TRBJ2-2 | TRBV15 | - | TGTGCCACCAGCAGAAGCAGGGCGGCTGGGGAGCTGTTTTTT | CATSRSRAAGELFF
- | TRBJ2-7 | TRBV14 | - | TGTGCCAGCAGCCAAGACAGACGGGGGGCAGGGCAGTACTTC | CASSQDRRGAGQYF
once | TRBJ1-2 | TRBV10-2 | - | TGCGCCAGCGGGAAAGACAGGTTGGGTGGCTACACCTTC | CASGKDRLGGYTF
- | TRBJ1-3 | TRBV16 | - | TGTGCCAGCAGCCAATCGGTAGCAAGAACGGCAAGCTCTGGAAACACCATATATTTT | CASSQSVARTASSGNTIYF
- | TRBJ1-1 | TRBV27 | - | TGTGCCAGCAGTTCCCGGGACTCCTATGTGAACACTGAAGCTTTCTTT | CASSSRDSYVNTEAFF
- | TRBJ2-7 | TRBV19 | - | TGTGCCAGTAGTAGACACGTAGACTACGAGCAGTACTTC | CASSRHVDYEQYF
- | TRBJ2-3 | TRBV4-3 | TRBD2 | TGCGCCAGCAGCCAGACCCCAGCGGGGGGCCTCACAGATACGCAGTATTTT | CASSQTPAGGLTDTQYF
- | TRBJ1-2 | TRBV12-3/TRBV12-4 | - | TGTGCCAGCAGTTTTGGGACAGGCTACACCTTC | CASSFGTGYTF
- | TRBJ1-2 | TRBV5-1 | - | - | CASSLVGQGAATF
- | TRBJ1-4 | TRBV4-1 | - | TGCGCCAGCAGCCAAAGAGGCATCTCAACTAATGAAAAACTGTTTTTT | CASSQRGISTNEKLFF
- | TRBJ2-3 | TRBV6-2/TRBV6-3 | - | TGTGCCAGCAGTCCCGGAGGGGCGCGGTCCACAGATACGCAGTATTTT | CASSPGGARSTDTQYF
- | TRBJ1-2 | TRBV3-1/TRBV3-2 | - | TGTGCCAGCAGCCTACAGGCGGTGGATGGCTACACCTTC | CASSLQAVDGYTF
- | TRBJ1-6 | TRBV6-5 | - | TGTGCCAGCAGCCGCGGACAGATAATTCAACCCCTCCACTTT | CASSRGQIIQPLHF
- | TRBJ1-5 | TRBV28 | - | TGTGCCAGCTTCGGGGGGATGTATCAGCCCCAGCATTTT | CASFGGMYQPQHF
- | TRBJ1-2 | TRBV28 | - | TGTGCCAGCAGTTTATTCGGAGTGGGTGGCTACACCTTC | CASSLFGVGGYTF
- | TRBJ2-1 | TRBV12-3/TRBV12-4 | - | TGTGCCAGCACCCAGGGATACAATGAGCAGTTCTTC | CASTQGYNEQFF
- | TRBJ2-7 | TRBV20-1 | - | TGCAGTGCTAGTCTTCAGGTCCACGAGCAGTACTTC | CSASLQVHEQYF
- | TRBJ1-2 | TRBV29-1 | - | TGCAGCGTTGAGGGATACCGGGACACGGGCTATGGCTACACCTTC | CSVEGYRDTGYGYTF
- | TRBJ1-2 | TRBV7-9 | - | TGTGCCAGCAGCGTCCGCAGGGGCTACTCTGGCTACACCTTC | CASSVRRGYSGYTF
once | TRBJ2-1 | TRBV9 | TRBD2 | TGTGCCAGCAGCGTAGGTAGCGGGGTCGTCAATGAGCAGTTCTTC | CASSVGSGVVNEQFF
- | TRBJ1-1 | TRBV2 | - | TGTGCCAGCAGTGAAGCGCTTATTGAGGGAGGGCACACTGAAGCTTTCTTT | CASSEALIEGGHTEAFF
- | TRBJ1-1 | TRBV6-2/TRBV6-3 | TRBD1 | TGTGCCAGCAGTCTTCTCCTCCCCGGGACAGAGCCTTACACTGAAGCTTTCTTT | CASSLLLPGTEPYTEAFF
- | TRBJ2-2 | TRBV25-1 | TRBD1 | TGTGCCAGCAGTTTCCTGGGGACAGGGAACACCGGGGAGCTGTTTTTT | CASSFLGTGNTGELFF